The 26 T cell receptor beta chains in this list originate from one sample, sequenced in a study of blood T cell repertoires in COVID-19. Generated by immunoSEQ multiplex PCR, the TCRdb table keeps only in-frame clones and is missing some. The sample contains tens of thousands of clones, around 79% of which appear only once. Sequences were obtained from peripheral blood. The receptor set was obtained from a human donor in a cohort sampled during active COVID-19.

The chain combines TRBV27 with TRBJ1-2, with D perhaps TRBD1 (6 bases). V lost 5 bases to trimming and J lost 0 bases, with 13 bases between them. Germline CDR1 MNHEY, CDR2 SMNVEV (reference sequence). The length of the CDR3 is 15 residues. The CDR3 is CASSRSGGANYGYTF. CDR3 coding DNA: TGTGCCAGCAGTCGTTCGGGGGGCGCTAACTATGGCTACACCTTC.

The V and J genes are TRBV28 and TRBJ2-7, with 7 bases matching TRBD1. V trimming: 3 bases; J trimming: 3 bases; junction bases outside the gene matches: 11. Germline CDR1 is MDHEN and CDR2 is SYDVKM. The CDR3 contains 16 residues. The CDR3 here is CASSLSRAGGRYEQYF. CDR3 nucleotides: TGTGCCAGCAGTTTGTCCAGGGCAGGGGGTCGCTACGAGCAGTACTTC.

This clone was found once. The CDR3, as DNA: TGTGCCAGCAGTTTAGGGGCAGGGGACAATGAGCAGTTCTTC. Its protein is CASSLGAGDNEQFF. The V and J genes are TRBV28 and TRBJ2-1; TRBD1 might be the D (6 bases). The CDR3 is 14 amino acids. Germline CDR1 reads MDHEN; CDR2 reads SYDVKM. V was trimmed by 2 bases and J by 5 bases, leaving 10 bases between them.

The V gene is TRBV6-5, the J gene TRBJ2-7; 10 positions match TRBD2. Trimming took 7 bases from V and 2 from J; bases not matched to a gene: 8. This CDR3 is built from 15 residues. The germline V gene encodes CDR1 MNHEY and CDR2 SVGAGI. The DNA for the CDR3 is TGTGCCAGCACCGTGGCTAGCGGGAGTACCTACGAGCAGTACTTC. Its protein is CASTVASGSTYEQYF.

The chain links TRBV2 to TRBJ2-1; 10 bases agree with TRBD2. V shed 8 bases, J shed 6 bases, and the junction held 10 bases outside the gene matches. This CDR3 has 15 residues. Germline CDR1 reads SNHLY; CDR2 reads FYNNEI. The CDR3 is CASVQPGLAFNEQFF. As DNA, the CDR3 is TGTGCCAGCGTTCAACCGGGACTAGCGTTCAATGAGCAGTTCTTC.

This clone was counted many times. V usage is TRBV30 and J usage is TRBJ1-6, with D hard to call. This CDR3 has 14 amino acids. The germline gives CDR1 GTSNPN, CDR2 SVGIG (reference sequence). The V end was cut by 4 bases, the J end by 7 bases, with 14 bases between. CDR3 protein: CAWTLGAENSPLHF. The CDR3 coding sequence is TGTGCCTGGACACTTGGAGCGGAGAATTCACCCCTCCACTTT. Full variable domain (rest looked up from reference TRBV30 and TRBJ1-6): SQTIHQWPATLVQPVGSPLSLECTVEGTSNPNLYWYRQAAGRGLQLLFYSVGIGQISSEVPQNLSASRPQDRQFILSSKKLLLSDSGFYLCAWTLGAENSPLHFGNGTRLTVT.

J is TRBJ2-5 and V is TRBV9, with TRBD2 as a possible D gene (6 bases). Trimming removed 3 bases at V and 5 bases at J, with 14 bases between. The CDR3 contains 14 residues. The germline gives CDR1 SGDLS, CDR2 YYNGEE. CDR3 nucleotides: TGTGCCAGCAGCGCCACGACTAGGTGGGAGACCCAGTACTTC. Protein product: CASSATTRWETQYF.

The genes are TRBV10-3 and TRBJ2-4; D perhaps matches TRBD1 (6 bases). The CDR3 covers 13 residues. V was shortened by 8 bases and J by 9 bases, with 17 bases between the two germline ends. Germline loops: CDR1 ENHRY, CDR2 SYGVKD. Here the CDR3 DNA reads TGTGCCATCGACCAAACAGGGTACGGCATTCAGTACTTC. Translating gives CAIDQTGYGIQYF.

This rearrangement joins TRBV15 to TRBJ2-5; a weak D match, TRBD2 (5 bases). CDR1 and CDR2 (germline): LNHNV, YYDKDF (reference sequence). This CDR3 region has 16 residues. Deletions cut 0 bases from V and 5 bases from J, with 16 bases between. The CDR3 loop is CATSRDREGGGETQYF. In DNA, the CDR3 is TGTGCCACCAGCAGAGATCGTGAGGGCGGCGGGGAGACCCAGTACTTC.

The chain employs TRBV5-1 and TRBJ2-1; TRBD1 matches at 9 bases. There are 14 residues in the CDR3. Germline V gene data show CDR1 as SGHRS and CDR2 as YFSETQ. Losses at the gene ends were 4 bases for V and 2 bases for J; bases not matched to a gene: 1. Written as DNA, the CDR3 is TGCGCCAGCAGCCGGGACAGGGCCTACAATGAGCAGTTCTTC. This codes for CASSRDRAYNEQFF.

The rearrangement joins TRBV11-2 to TRBJ1-1; 8 nucleotides line up with TRBD1. Trimming at V came to 4 bases and at J to 8 bases, leaving 6 bases not matched to a gene. CDR1 and CDR2 from the germline V gene are SGHAT and FQNNGV. The CDR3 is 13 residues long. The CDR3 spells CASSSQGGTEAFF. Written as DNA, the CDR3 is TGTGCCAGCAGCTCACAGGGGGGGACAGAAGCTTTCTTT.

V gene TRBV4-3 combines with J gene TRBJ2-7; TRBD2 agrees at 7 bases. Germline V gives CDR1 LGHNA, CDR2 YSLEER. V was clipped by 1 base and J by 7 bases; unmatched bases: 16. The CDR3 length is 17 residues. The CDR3 DNA sequence: TGCGCCAGCAGCCAAGGAACCTTCGGCGGGAGTTCGGGAGAGCAGTACTTC. This sequence encodes CASSQGTFGGSSGEQYF.

The chain couples TRBV30 to TRBJ1-1; the D is unclear. V was pared by 5 bases and J by 3 bases, with 13 bases between. Germline loops: CDR1 GTSNPN, CDR2 SVGIG (reference sequence). The CDR3 runs 13 residues. The CDR3: CAWGTDGDTEAFF. The CDR3 bases are TGTGCCTGGGGTACCGACGGGGACACTGAAGCTTTCTTT.

The CDR3 loop is CASRRDRPYEQYF. The CDR3 nucleotides are TGTGCCAGCAGGAGGGACAGACCCTACGAGCAGTACTTC. The rearrangement links TRBV6-5 to TRBJ2-7, with TRBD1 identical over 7 bases. V shed 6 bases and J 2 bases; nucleotides not matched to a gene: 4. The length of the CDR3 is 13 residues. Germline-derived CDR1 and CDR2 are MNHEY and SVGAGI.

The J gene is TRBJ2-7, the V gene TRBV12-3 or TRBV12-4; a weak D match, TRBD2 (5 bases). V was clipped by 5 bases and J by 4 bases, with 12 bases between them. The CDR3 has 13 residues. The CDR3 DNA reads TGTGCCAGCAGTACAACACTAGATTACGAGCAGTACTTC. Encoded protein: CASSTTLDYEQYF.

The rearrangement links TRBV5-5 to TRBJ2-5; 8 bases are a match to TRBD2. The germline gives CDR1 SGHKS, CDR2 YYEKEE (reference sequence). V was pared by 1 base and J by 4 bases, with 9 bases of the junction left unmatched. The CDR3 covers 16 residues. CDR3 amino acids: CASSLTGGRSGETQYF. CDR3 coding DNA: TGTGCCAGCAGCTTGACCGGCGGGAGGTCGGGAGAGACCCAGTACTTC.

Here the CDR3 reads CATSDPGQGGETQYF. The CDR3, as DNA: TGTGCCACCAGTGATCCGGGACAGGGAGGGGAGACCCAGTACTTC. The gene calls are TRBV24-1 and TRBJ2-5; 9 bases match TRBD1. V lost 3 bases to trimming and J lost 5 bases; unmatched junction nucleotides: 6. The CDR3 covers 15 residues. CDR1 is KGHDR, CDR2 SFDVKD, per germline.

The V and J genes are TRBV5-4 and TRBJ2-1; 8 bases agree with TRBD2. This CDR3 has 16 residues. V lost 0 bases and J lost 2; bases outside the gene matches: 4. Germline CDR1 is SGHNT and CDR2 is YYREEE (reference sequence). The chain's CDR3 is CASSLELAEAYNEQFF. CDR3 bases: TGTGCCAGCAGCTTGGAACTAGCGGAAGCCTACAATGAGCAGTTCTTC.

The chain carries TRBV4-2 and TRBJ1-4; 8 bases are a match to TRBD1. This CDR3 region has 17 residues. Losses at the gene ends were 0 bases for V and 8 bases for J; bases not matched to a gene: 11. Germline V gene data show CDR1 as LGHNA and CDR2 as YNFKEQ. The CDR3 loop is CASSQDPPGQGREKLFF. For the CDR3, the DNA is TGTGCCAGCAGCCAAGACCCACCCGGACAGGGACGGGAAAAACTGTTTTTT.

V usage is TRBV7-9 and J usage is TRBJ2-6; TRBD1 matches 9 bases. The CDR3 is 18 residues long. The trim removed 1 base at V and 0 bases at J, leaving 4 bases unmatched. Germline-derived CDR1 and CDR2 are SEHNR and FQNEAQ (reference sequence). CDR3 nucleotide sequence: TGTGCCAGCAGCTTAGAACAGGGGGCCTTCTCTGGGGCCAACGTCCTGACTTTC. This sequence encodes CASSLEQGAFSGANVLTF.

The rearrangement uses TRBV28 and TRBJ2-2, with 7 bases fitting TRBD1. Germline lookup yields CDR1 MDHEN and CDR2 SYDVKM. This CDR3 is built from 15 residues. Trimming removed 5 bases from V and 0 bases from J; junction bases left unmatched: 3. The CDR3 DNA reads TGTGCCAGCAGTATGGACAGGCCGAACACCGGGGAGCTGTTTTTT. Protein sequence: CASSMDRPNTGELFF.

J is TRBJ2-3 and V is TRBV21-1; the table's D call, TRBD1, has no DNA check behind it. TRBV21-1 is noted as a pseudogene. CDR3 size: 17 residues. CDR3 nucleotide sequence: TGTGCCAGCAGCAAGCCCTGGAACAGGCCTGGGACAGATACGCAGTATTTT. Translated: CASSKPWNRPGTDTQYF.

The CDR3 reads CASSPGQALEGNQPQHF. CDR3 nucleotides: TGTGCCAGCAGTCCGGGACAGGCTCTTGAGGGCAATCAGCCCCAGCATTTT. V usage is TRBV27 and J usage is TRBJ1-5; 8 nucleotides agree with TRBD1. The CDR3 has 17 residues. Looked up from germline, CDR1 is MNHEY and CDR2 is SMNVEV (reference sequence). Trimming took 5 bases from V and 2 from J; bases not matched to a gene: 11.

This clone has just one count. V is TRBV12-5 and J is TRBJ2-3, with 7 nucleotides matching TRBD1. The germline gives CDR1 LGHNT, CDR2 FRNRAP. The ends lost 3 bases at V and 0 bases at J; junction bases unmatched: 6. The CDR3 runs 16 residues. The DNA of the CDR3 is TGTGCTAGTGGTTTCCGGACAGGCTATAGCACAGATACGCAGTATTTT. This encodes CASGFRTGYSTDTQYF.

The chain combines TRBV5-1 with TRBJ2-3, with 7 bases aligning to TRBD1. The CDR3 is made up of 18 amino acids. Germline assignment: CDR1 SGHRS and CDR2 YFSETQ. J lost 0 bases, V lost 4 bases, and 14 bases had no gene match. This chain's CDR3 is CASSLPGTEAASTDTQYF. The CDR3 bases are TGCGCCAGCAGCCTGCCTGGGACAGAAGCCGCTAGCACAGATACGCAGTATTTT.

The chain joins TRBV9 to TRBJ2-7, with 7 nucleotides matching TRBD2. The CDR3 has 15 amino acids. Germline assignment: CDR1 SGDLS and CDR2 YYNGEE. The trim removed 0 bases at V and 5 bases at J, leaving 8 bases unmatched. For the CDR3, the DNA is TGTGCCAGCAGCGTAGGTCCGCGGGAGCCCCACGAGCAGTACTTC. Translating gives CASSVGPREPHEQYF.